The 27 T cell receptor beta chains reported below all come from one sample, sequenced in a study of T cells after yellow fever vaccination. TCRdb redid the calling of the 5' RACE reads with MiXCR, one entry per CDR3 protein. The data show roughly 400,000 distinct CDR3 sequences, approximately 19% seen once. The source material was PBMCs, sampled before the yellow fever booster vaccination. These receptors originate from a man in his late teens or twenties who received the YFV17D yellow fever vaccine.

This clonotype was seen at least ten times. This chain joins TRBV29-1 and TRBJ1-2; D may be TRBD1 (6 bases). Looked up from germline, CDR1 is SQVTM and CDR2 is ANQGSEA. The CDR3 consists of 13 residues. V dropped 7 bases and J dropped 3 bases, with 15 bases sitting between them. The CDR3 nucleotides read TGCAGCGCCGACAGGAGCGAAGACTATGGCTACACCTTC. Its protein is CSADRSEDYGYTF.

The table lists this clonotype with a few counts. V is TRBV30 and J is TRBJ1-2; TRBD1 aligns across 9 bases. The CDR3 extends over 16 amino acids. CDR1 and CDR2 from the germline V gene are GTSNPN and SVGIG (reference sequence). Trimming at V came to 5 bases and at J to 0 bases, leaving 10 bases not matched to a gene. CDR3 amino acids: CAWYRGRLTANYGYTF. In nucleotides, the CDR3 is TGTGCCTGGTACAGGGGGCGTTTAACGGCTAACTATGGCTACACCTTC.

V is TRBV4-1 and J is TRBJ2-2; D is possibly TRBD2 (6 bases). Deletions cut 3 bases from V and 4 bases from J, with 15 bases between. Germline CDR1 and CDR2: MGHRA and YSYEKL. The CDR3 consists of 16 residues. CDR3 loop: CASSHNRDSRTGELFF. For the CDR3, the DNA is TGCGCCAGCAGCCATAACCGGGACTCCCGCACCGGGGAGCTGTTTTTT.

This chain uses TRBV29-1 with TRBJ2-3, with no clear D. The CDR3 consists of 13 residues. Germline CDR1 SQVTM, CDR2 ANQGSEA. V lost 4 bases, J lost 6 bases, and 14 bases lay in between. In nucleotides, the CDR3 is TGCAGCGTTGCAGCCAGTGTGCCGGATACGCAGTATTTT. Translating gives CSVAASVPDTQYF.

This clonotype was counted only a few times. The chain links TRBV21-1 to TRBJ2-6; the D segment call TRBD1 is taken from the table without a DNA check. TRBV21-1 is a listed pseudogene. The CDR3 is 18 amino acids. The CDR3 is CASSNVRGLRSGANVLTF. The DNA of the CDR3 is TGTGCCAGCAGCAATGTGAGGGGGCTCCGCTCTGGGGCCAACGTCCTGACTTTC.

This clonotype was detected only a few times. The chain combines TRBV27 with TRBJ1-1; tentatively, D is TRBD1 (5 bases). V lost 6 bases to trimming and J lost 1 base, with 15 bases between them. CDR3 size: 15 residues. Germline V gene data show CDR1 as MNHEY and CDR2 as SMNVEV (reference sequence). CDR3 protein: CASRPGQGWNTEAFF. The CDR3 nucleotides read TGTGCCAGCAGACCAGGTCAGGGCTGGAACACTGAAGCTTTCTTT.

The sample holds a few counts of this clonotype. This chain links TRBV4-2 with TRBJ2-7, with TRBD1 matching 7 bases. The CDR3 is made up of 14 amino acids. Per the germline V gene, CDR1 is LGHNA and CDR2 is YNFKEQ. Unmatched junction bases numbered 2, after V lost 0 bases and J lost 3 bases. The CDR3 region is CASSQEWDSYEQYV. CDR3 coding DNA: TGTGCCAGCAGCCAAGAATGGGACAGCTACGAGCAGTACGTC.

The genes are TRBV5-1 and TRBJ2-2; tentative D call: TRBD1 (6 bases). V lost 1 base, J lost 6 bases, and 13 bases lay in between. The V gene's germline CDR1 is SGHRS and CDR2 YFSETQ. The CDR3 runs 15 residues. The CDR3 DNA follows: TGCGCCAGCAGCTTGTCATTGGCAGGGGCCGGGGAGCTGTTTTTT. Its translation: CASSLSLAGAGELFF.

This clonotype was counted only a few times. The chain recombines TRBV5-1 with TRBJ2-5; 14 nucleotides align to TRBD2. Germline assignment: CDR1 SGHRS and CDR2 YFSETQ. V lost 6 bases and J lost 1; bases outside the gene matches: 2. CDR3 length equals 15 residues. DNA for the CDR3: TGCGCCAGCAAGGGACTAGCGGGGGCCCAAGAGACCCAGTACTTC. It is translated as CASKGLAGAQETQYF.

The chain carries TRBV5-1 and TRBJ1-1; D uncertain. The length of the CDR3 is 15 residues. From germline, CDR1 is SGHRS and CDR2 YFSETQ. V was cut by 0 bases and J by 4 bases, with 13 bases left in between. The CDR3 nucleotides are TGCGCCAGCAGCTTGGCCGCAGCTTACGGCACTGAAGCTTTCTTT. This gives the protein CASSLAAAYGTEAFF.

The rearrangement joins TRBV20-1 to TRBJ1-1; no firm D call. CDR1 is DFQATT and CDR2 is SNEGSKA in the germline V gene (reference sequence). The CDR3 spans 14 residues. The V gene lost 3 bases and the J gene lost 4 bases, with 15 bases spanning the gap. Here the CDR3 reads CSASSPNFGTEAFF. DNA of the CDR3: TGCAGTGCTAGCTCCCCTAACTTTGGCACTGAAGCTTTCTTT.

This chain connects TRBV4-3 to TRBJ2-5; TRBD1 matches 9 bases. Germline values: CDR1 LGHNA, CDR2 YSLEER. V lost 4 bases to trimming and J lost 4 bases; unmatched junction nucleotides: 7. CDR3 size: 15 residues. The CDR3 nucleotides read TGCGCCAGCAGCCTTGAACCGGGACAGGGAGAGACCCAGTACTTC. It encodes CASSLEPGQGETQYF.

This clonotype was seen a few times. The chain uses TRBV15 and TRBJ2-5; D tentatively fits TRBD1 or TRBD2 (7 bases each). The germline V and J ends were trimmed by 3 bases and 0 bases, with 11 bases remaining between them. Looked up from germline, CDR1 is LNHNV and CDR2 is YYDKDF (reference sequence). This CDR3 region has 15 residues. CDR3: CATSRGGTDQETQYF. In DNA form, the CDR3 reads TGTGCCACCAGCAGGGGAGGGACAGACCAAGAGACCCAGTACTTC.

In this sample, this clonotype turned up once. This CDR3 reads CASSVDSGLGTEAFF. For the CDR3, the DNA is TGTGCCAGCAGCGTAGATTCGGGGCTCGGCACTGAAGCTTTCTTT. This chain connects TRBV9 to TRBJ1-1; D is perhaps TRBD1 (5 bases). Trimming stripped 0 bases from V and 4 bases from J, with 13 bases between. CDR1 is SGDLS and CDR2 is YYNGEE in the germline V gene. This CDR3 has 15 amino acids.

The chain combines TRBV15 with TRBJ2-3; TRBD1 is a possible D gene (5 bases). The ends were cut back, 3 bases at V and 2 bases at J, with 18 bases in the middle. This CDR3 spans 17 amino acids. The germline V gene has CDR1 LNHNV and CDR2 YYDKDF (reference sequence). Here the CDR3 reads CATSSEPQGTSTDTQYF. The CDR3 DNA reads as TGTGCCACCAGCAGTGAACCGCAGGGAACGTCCACAGATACGCAGTATTTT. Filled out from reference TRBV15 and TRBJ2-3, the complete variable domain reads DAMVIQNPRYQVTQFGKPVTLSCSQTLNHNVMYWYQQKSSQAPKLLFHYYDKDFNNEADTPDNFQSRRPNTSFCFLDIRSPGLGDTAMYLCATSSEPQGTSTDTQYFGPGTRLTVL.

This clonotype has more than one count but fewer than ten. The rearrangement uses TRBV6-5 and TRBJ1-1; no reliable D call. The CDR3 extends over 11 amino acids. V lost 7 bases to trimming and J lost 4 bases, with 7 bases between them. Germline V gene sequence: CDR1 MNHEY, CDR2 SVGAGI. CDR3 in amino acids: CASNSGTEAFF. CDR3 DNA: TGTGCCAGCAATTCGGGCACTGAAGCTTTCTTT.

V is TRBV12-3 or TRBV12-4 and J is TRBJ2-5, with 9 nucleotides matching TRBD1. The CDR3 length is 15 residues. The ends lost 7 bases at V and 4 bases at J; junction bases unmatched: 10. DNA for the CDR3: TGTGCCAGCACCCCGGGACAGGGAGGAAGAGAGACCCAGTACTTC. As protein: CASTPGQGGRETQYF.

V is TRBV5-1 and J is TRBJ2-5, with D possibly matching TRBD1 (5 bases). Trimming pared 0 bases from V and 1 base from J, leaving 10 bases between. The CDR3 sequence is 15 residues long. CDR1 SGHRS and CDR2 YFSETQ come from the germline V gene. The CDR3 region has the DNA TGCGCCAGCAGCTTGGGAGGACACGTCCAAGAGACCCAGTACTTC. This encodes CASSLGGHVQETQYF. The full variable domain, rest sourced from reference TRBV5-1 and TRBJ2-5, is KAGVTQTPRYLIKTRGQQVTLSCSPISGHRSVSWYQQTPGQGLQFLFEYFSETQRNKGNFPGRFSGRQFSNSRSEMNVSTLELGDSALYLCASSLGGHVQETQYFGPGTRLLVL.

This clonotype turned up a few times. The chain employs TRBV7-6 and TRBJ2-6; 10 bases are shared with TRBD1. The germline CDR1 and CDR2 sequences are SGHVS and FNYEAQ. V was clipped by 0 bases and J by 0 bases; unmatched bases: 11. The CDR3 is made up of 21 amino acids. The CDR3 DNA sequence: TGTGCCAGCAGCTTAGCGCGGACAGGGGGACACCCAAGCTCTGGGGCCAACGTCCTGACTTTC. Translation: CASSLARTGGHPSSGANVLTF.

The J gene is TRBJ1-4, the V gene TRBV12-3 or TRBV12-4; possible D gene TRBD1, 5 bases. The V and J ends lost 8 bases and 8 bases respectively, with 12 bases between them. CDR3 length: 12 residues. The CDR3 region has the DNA TGTGCCAGCCGCCTGGGGGGGGAAAAACTGTTTTTT. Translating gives CASRLGGEKLFF.

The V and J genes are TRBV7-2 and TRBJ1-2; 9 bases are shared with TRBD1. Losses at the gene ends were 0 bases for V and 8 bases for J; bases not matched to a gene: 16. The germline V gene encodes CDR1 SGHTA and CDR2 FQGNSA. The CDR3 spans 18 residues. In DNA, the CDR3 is TGTGCCAGCAGCTTAGCCCTACAGGGGGCGCATCTCTCTGGAGGCTACACCTTC. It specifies CASSLALQGAHLSGGYTF. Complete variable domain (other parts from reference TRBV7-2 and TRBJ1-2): GAGVSQSPSNKVTEKGKDVELRCDPISGHTALYWYRQSLGQGLEFLIYFQGNSAPDKSGLPSDRFSAERTGGSVSTLTIQRTQQEDSAVYLCASSLALQGAHLSGGYTFGSGTRLTVV.

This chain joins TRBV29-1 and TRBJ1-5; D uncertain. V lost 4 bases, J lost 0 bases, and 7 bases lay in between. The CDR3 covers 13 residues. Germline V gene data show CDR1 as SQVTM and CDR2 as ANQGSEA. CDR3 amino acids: CSVGGNSNQPQHF. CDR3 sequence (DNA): TGCAGCGTTGGTGGGAATAGCAATCAGCCCCAGCATTTT.

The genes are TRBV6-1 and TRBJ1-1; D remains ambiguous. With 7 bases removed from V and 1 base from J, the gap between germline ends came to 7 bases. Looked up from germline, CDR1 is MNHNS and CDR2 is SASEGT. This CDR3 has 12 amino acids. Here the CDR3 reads CASKTENTEAFF. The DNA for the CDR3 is TGTGCCAGCAAGACTGAGAACACTGAAGCTTTCTTT.

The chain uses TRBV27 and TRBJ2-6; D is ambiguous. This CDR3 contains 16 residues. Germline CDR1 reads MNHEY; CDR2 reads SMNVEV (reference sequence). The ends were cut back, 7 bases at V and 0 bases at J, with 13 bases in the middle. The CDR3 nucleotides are TGTGCCAGCACAGGCCTACAAGGCTCTGGGGCCAACGTCCTGACTTTC. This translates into CASTGLQGSGANVLTF.

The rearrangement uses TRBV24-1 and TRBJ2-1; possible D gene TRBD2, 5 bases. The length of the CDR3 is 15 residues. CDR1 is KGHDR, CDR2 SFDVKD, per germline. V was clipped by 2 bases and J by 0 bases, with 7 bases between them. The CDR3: CATSDSRDSYNEQFF. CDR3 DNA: TGTGCCACCAGTGATTCACGGGACTCCTACAATGAGCAGTTCTTC.

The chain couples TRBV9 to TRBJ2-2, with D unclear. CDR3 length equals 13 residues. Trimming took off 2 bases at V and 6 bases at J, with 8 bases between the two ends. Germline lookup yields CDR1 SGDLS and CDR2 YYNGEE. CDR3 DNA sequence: TGTGCCAGCAGCGTCCTTGGTGCCGGGGAGCTGTTTTTT. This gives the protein CASSVLGAGELFF.

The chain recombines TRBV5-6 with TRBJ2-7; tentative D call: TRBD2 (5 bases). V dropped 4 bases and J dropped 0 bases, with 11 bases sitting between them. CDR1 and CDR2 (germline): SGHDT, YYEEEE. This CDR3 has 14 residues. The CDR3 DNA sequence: TGTGCCAGCAGCCCACTAGGGAGCTCCTACGAGCAGTACTTC. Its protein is CASSPLGSSYEQYF.